A selection of T cell receptor beta chains follows, all from one sample in a study of sequential checkpoint blockade in melanoma. Here immunoSEQ multiplex PCR was the method, and the copy in TCRdb shows in-frame clones only, minus some. The profile shows about 9,100 clones, approximately 77% of them singletons. The sequencing used CD8+ T cells sorted from blood (inferred from file names), collected from a patient given nivolumab and ipilimumab in sequence. The receptors shown here come from a human donor with melanoma. The CDR3 runs from the conserved cysteine through the conserved F or W. The D gene is left open where the match is weak. Clone size appears in some rows only: once, few, many, or a class for an expanded clone.

cdr3_aa: CASSETGGANVLTF; cdr3_nt: TGTGCCAGCAGCGAAACGGGTGGGGCCAACGTCCTGACTTTC; d_call: .; clone_size: .; v_call: TRBV7-9; j_call: TRBJ2-6
cdr3_aa: CASSEGLYSGNTIYF; cdr3_nt: TGTGCCAGCAGTGAAGGACTTTACTCTGGAAACACCATATATTTT; d_call: .; clone_size: .; v_call: TRBV27; j_call: TRBJ1-3
cdr3_aa: CASSGLAGYNEQFF; cdr3_nt: TGTGCCAGCAGTGGACTAGCGGGTTACAATGAGCAGTTCTTC; d_call: TRBD2; clone_size: .; v_call: TRBV6-4; j_call: TRBJ2-1
cdr3_aa: CASSKVPRRTSGGSGEQYF; cdr3_nt: TGTGCCAGCAGCAAAGTCCCAAGACGGACTAGCGGGGGATCAGGCGAGCAGTACTTC; d_call: .; clone_size: .; v_call: TRBV21-1; j_call: TRBJ2-7
cdr3_aa: CASSGRDRDYEQYF; cdr3_nt: TGTGCCAGCAGCGGCCGGGACAGGGACTACGAGCAGTACTTC; d_call: TRBD1; clone_size: .; v_call: TRBV7-8; j_call: TRBJ2-7
cdr3_aa: CASSPRLAQETQYF; cdr3_nt: TGTGCCAGCAGTCCGCGATTAGCCCAAGAGACCCAGTACTTC; d_call: .; clone_size: .; v_call: TRBV27; j_call: TRBJ2-5
cdr3_aa: CASSLAGGATYEQYF; cdr3_nt: TGTGCCAGCAGTTTGGCGGGAGGCGCTACCTACGAGCAGTACTTC; d_call: TRBD2; clone_size: .; v_call: TRBV27; j_call: TRBJ2-7
cdr3_aa: CASSSDRGYEQYF; cdr3_nt: TGTGCCAGCAGCTCGGACAGGGGCTACGAGCAGTACTTC; d_call: TRBD1; clone_size: few; v_call: TRBV7-9; j_call: TRBJ2-7
cdr3_aa: CASSQAGMNTEAFF; cdr3_nt: TGCGCCAGCAGCCAGGCGGGGATGAACACTGAAGCTTTCTTT; d_call: .; clone_size: .; v_call: TRBV4-1; j_call: TRBJ1-1
cdr3_aa: CSVEGGGGSPDTQYF; cdr3_nt: TGCAGCGTTGAAGGAGGGGGGGGGAGCCCAGATACGCAGTATTTT; d_call: .; clone_size: .; v_call: TRBV29-1; j_call: TRBJ2-3
cdr3_aa: CASSQERETGGNTGELFF; cdr3_nt: TGCGCCAGCAGCCAAGAACGGGAGACAGGGGGGAACACCGGGGAGCTGTTTTTT; d_call: TRBD1; clone_size: .; v_call: TRBV4-3; j_call: TRBJ2-2
cdr3_aa: CASSETGTGSYEQYF; cdr3_nt: TGTGCCAGCAGTGAAACCGGTACAGGGAGCTACGAGCAGTACTTC; d_call: .; clone_size: .; v_call: TRBV6-1; j_call: TRBJ2-7
cdr3_aa: CASSPYISGSNEQFF; cdr3_nt: TGTGCCAGCAGCCCCTATATCTCAGGGTCCAATGAGCAGTTCTTC; d_call: .; clone_size: .; v_call: TRBV14; j_call: TRBJ2-1
cdr3_aa: CASSSPGGTYEQYF; cdr3_nt: TGTGCCAGCAGCTCCCCGGGTGGCACCTACGAGCAGTACTTC; d_call: .; clone_size: few; v_call: TRBV7-2; j_call: TRBJ2-7
cdr3_aa: CACRRPGDPSGNTIYF; cdr3_nt: TGTGCCTGCCGACGACCGGGTGATCCCTCTGGAAACACCATATATTTT; d_call: .; clone_size: once; v_call: TRBV30; j_call: TRBJ1-3
cdr3_aa: CASSPPNSPLHF; cdr3_nt: TGTGCCAGCAGTCCCCCAAATTCACCCCTCCACTTT; d_call: .; clone_size: .; v_call: TRBV27; j_call: TRBJ1-6
cdr3_aa: CASSQDGSSTEAFF; cdr3_nt: TGCGCCAGCAGCCAAGATGGTAGTTCGACTGAAGCTTTCTTT; d_call: .; clone_size: .; v_call: TRBV4-3; j_call: TRBJ1-1
cdr3_aa: CASSIDPDRAVEDTQYF; cdr3_nt: TGTGCCAGTAGTATAGATCCAGACAGGGCCGTAGAAGATACGCAGTATTTT; d_call: TRBD1; clone_size: .; v_call: TRBV19; j_call: TRBJ2-3
cdr3_aa: CASSPSGQGYNEQFF; cdr3_nt: TGTGCCAGCAGTCCCTCGGGACAGGGGTACAATGAGCAGTTCTTC; d_call: TRBD1; clone_size: once; v_call: TRBV27; j_call: TRBJ2-1
cdr3_aa: CASSTTGTSGTDTQYF; cdr3_nt: TGTGCCAGCAGCACCACCGGGACTAGCGGGACAGATACGCAGTATTTT; d_call: TRBD2; clone_size: .; v_call: TRBV6-4; j_call: TRBJ2-3
cdr3_aa: CASSVGTGGSLGTGELFF; cdr3_nt: TGTGCCAGCAGCGTAGGGACAGGGGGAAGTTTAGGAACCGGGGAGCTGTTTTTT; d_call: TRBD1; clone_size: .; v_call: TRBV9; j_call: TRBJ2-2
cdr3_aa: CASSGGGLDEQYF; cdr3_nt: TGTGCCAGCAGCGGGGGGGGCCTTGACGAGCAGTACTTC; d_call: .; clone_size: .; v_call: TRBV9; j_call: TRBJ2-7
cdr3_aa: CASSGGTENTDTQYF; cdr3_nt: TGCGCCAGCAGCGGCGGGACAGAAAACACAGATACGCAGTATTTT; d_call: .; clone_size: once; v_call: TRBV10-1; j_call: TRBJ2-3
cdr3_aa: CASTWTGGNNQPQHF; cdr3_nt: TGTGCCAGCACGTGGACAGGGGGCAACAATCAGCCCCAGCATTTT; d_call: TRBD1; clone_size: few; v_call: TRBV5-8; j_call: TRBJ1-5
cdr3_aa: CASSLDRGNEQYF; cdr3_nt: TGCGCCAGCAGCTTGGACAGGGGAAACGAGCAGTACTTC; d_call: TRBD1; clone_size: medium-sized; v_call: TRBV5-1; j_call: TRBJ2-7
cdr3_aa: CASSYRLQGRQETQYF; cdr3_nt: TGCGCCAGCAGCTACCGCCTTCAGGGTCGCCAAGAGACCCAGTACTTC; d_call: .; clone_size: .; v_call: TRBV5-1; j_call: TRBJ2-5
cdr3_aa: CASSSGTGVNQPQHF; cdr3_nt: TGTGCCAGCAGCTCCGGGACAGGGGTCAATCAGCCCCAGCATTTT; d_call: TRBD1; clone_size: .; v_call: TRBV7-8; j_call: TRBJ1-5
cdr3_aa: CASSFGAPGAYYEQYF; cdr3_nt: TGTGCCAGCAGCTTCGGCGCGCCAGGGGCCTACTACGAGCAGTACTTC; d_call: .; clone_size: .; v_call: TRBV5-5; j_call: TRBJ2-7
cdr3_aa: CASMGGNTGELFF; cdr3_nt: TGCGCCAGCATGGGGGGGAACACCGGGGAGCTGTTTTTT; d_call: .; clone_size: once; v_call: TRBV5-1; j_call: TRBJ2-2
cdr3_aa: CASSQDPGGSRTDTQYF; cdr3_nt: TGCGCCAGCAGCCAAGATCCGGGGGGGTCCCGCACAGATACGCAGTATTTT; d_call: TRBD2; clone_size: .; v_call: TRBV4-3; j_call: TRBJ2-3
cdr3_aa: CAVGSGGRGDEKLFF; cdr3_nt: TGTGCCGTAGGGTCCGGGGGGCGGGGGGATGAAAAACTGTTTTTT; d_call: .; clone_size: .; v_call: TRBV9; j_call: TRBJ1-4
cdr3_aa: CASSESSGGGQETQYF; cdr3_nt: TGTGCCAGCAGTGAATCTAGCGGGGGGGGCCAAGAGACCCAGTACTTC; d_call: TRBD2; clone_size: few; v_call: TRBV6-1; j_call: TRBJ2-5
cdr3_aa: CASSLERDFNYGYTF; cdr3_nt: TGTGCCAGCAGCTTGGAGAGAGACTTCAACTATGGCTACACCTTC; d_call: .; clone_size: .; v_call: TRBV5-8; j_call: TRBJ1-2
cdr3_aa: CASSLLDRGPGEQFF; cdr3_nt: TGTGCCAGCAGCTTACTGGACAGGGGGCCTGGTGAGCAGTTCTTC; d_call: TRBD1; clone_size: .; v_call: TRBV7-2; j_call: TRBJ2-1
cdr3_aa: CASSYGLAVLAGELFF; cdr3_nt: TGTGCCAGCAGTTACGGACTAGCCGTCCTCGCCGGGGAGCTGTTTTTT; d_call: TRBD2; clone_size: .; v_call: TRBV6-6; j_call: TRBJ2-2
cdr3_aa: CASSVTGVKETQYF; cdr3_nt: TGTGCCAGCAGCGTAACGGGGGTTAAAGAGACCCAGTACTTC; d_call: .; clone_size: .; v_call: TRBV9; j_call: TRBJ2-5
cdr3_aa: CASSEGDPRGSYEQYF; cdr3_nt: TGTGCCAGCAGTGAAGGGGATCCCCGGGGGTCCTACGAGCAGTACTTC; d_call: .; clone_size: once; v_call: TRBV6-1; j_call: TRBJ2-7
cdr3_aa: CASSWTGERTQYF; cdr3_nt: TGTGCCAGCAGTTGGACAGGCGAGAGGACCCAGTACTTC; d_call: TRBD1; clone_size: .; v_call: TRBV28; j_call: TRBJ2-5
cdr3_aa: CATSSETSGSDEQFF; cdr3_nt: TGTGCCACCAGTTCGGAGACTAGCGGGAGCGATGAGCAGTTCTTC; d_call: TRBD2; clone_size: large; v_call: TRBV15; j_call: TRBJ2-1
cdr3_aa: CASSDSGGAVNEQFF; cdr3_nt: TGTGCCAGCAGCGACAGCGGGGGGGCTGTCAATGAGCAGTTCTTC; d_call: TRBD2; clone_size: .; v_call: TRBV9; j_call: TRBJ2-1
cdr3_aa: CASSQDHSAGLGLNTEAFF; cdr3_nt: TGCGCCAGCAGCCAAGACCACTCTGCAGGGCTGGGGTTGAACACTGAAGCTTTCTTT; d_call: .; clone_size: .; v_call: TRBV4-3; j_call: TRBJ1-1
cdr3_aa: CASSQGTGGNQPQHF; cdr3_nt: TGCGCCAGCAGCCAAGGGACAGGGGGAAATCAGCCCCAGCATTTT; d_call: TRBD1; clone_size: .; v_call: TRBV4-3; j_call: TRBJ1-5
cdr3_aa: CASSQDRGVNQPQHF; cdr3_nt: TGCGCCAGCAGCCAAGACAGGGGGGTCAATCAGCCCCAGCATTTT; d_call: TRBD1; clone_size: .; v_call: TRBV4-1; j_call: TRBJ1-5
cdr3_aa: CASLRTSGGSYNEQFF; cdr3_nt: TGTGCCAGCCTACGCACGAGCGGAGGCTCCTACAATGAGCAGTTCTTC; d_call: .; clone_size: .; v_call: TRBV27; j_call: TRBJ2-1
cdr3_aa: CASSPLADSSYEQYF; cdr3_nt: TGTGCCAGCAGCCCCCTAGCGGATAGCTCCTACGAGCAGTACTTC; d_call: TRBD2; clone_size: .; v_call: TRBV7-6; j_call: TRBJ2-7
cdr3_aa: CSVEDHGTGEGKLFF; cdr3_nt: TGCAGCGTTGAAGATCACGGGACAGGGGAGGGAAAACTGTTTTTT; d_call: TRBD1; clone_size: .; v_call: TRBV29-1; j_call: TRBJ1-4
cdr3_aa: CASSLDEHRLATEAFF; cdr3_nt: TGTGCCAGCAGCTTAGATGAGCATAGGTTAGCCACTGAAGCTTTCTTT; d_call: .; clone_size: .; v_call: TRBV11-3; j_call: TRBJ1-1
cdr3_aa: CASSQDRGYEQYF; cdr3_nt: TGCGCCAGCAGCCAAGACAGGGGTTACGAGCAGTACTTC; d_call: .; clone_size: .; v_call: TRBV4-1; j_call: TRBJ2-7
cdr3_aa: CASSGPAGFQETQYF; cdr3_nt: TGTGCCAGCAGTGGACCAGCGGGATTCCAAGAGACCCAGTACTTC; d_call: TRBD2; clone_size: .; v_call: TRBV2; j_call: TRBJ2-5
cdr3_aa: CASSLAARYGYTF; cdr3_nt: TGTGCCAGCAGCTTGGCGGCGCGCTATGGCTACACCTTC; d_call: .; clone_size: .; v_call: TRBV7-9; j_call: TRBJ1-2
cdr3_aa: CASSLGTSGSNEQFF; cdr3_nt: TGTGCCAGCAGCCTCGGGACTAGCGGGAGTAATGAGCAGTTCTTC; d_call: TRBD2; clone_size: few; v_call: TRBV7-8; j_call: TRBJ2-1
cdr3_aa: CASSQEIRQGRGNEQFF; cdr3_nt: TGCGCCAGCAGCCAAGAAATTCGACAGGGGCGGGGGAATGAGCAGTTCTTC; d_call: .; clone_size: .; v_call: TRBV4-3; j_call: TRBJ2-1